The 8 T cell receptor beta chains reported below all come from one sample, sequenced in a study of CD8 T cells in ankylosing spondylitis. TCRdb re-called the 5' RACE reads through MiXCR, storing one row per CDR3 protein. This sample has about 360,000 distinct CDR3 sequences, with roughly 14% found just once. The sample consisted of blood, either unsorted or a sorted T cell fraction (not recorded which). These receptors originate from a male donor with ankylosing spondylitis or in good health (not recorded which).

This clonotype was counted only a few times. This chain uses TRBV11-2 with TRBJ1-6; D not resolved. The CDR3 runs to 14 residues. CDR1 is SGHAT, CDR2 FQNNGV, per germline. V was clipped by 6 bases and J by 6 bases, with 12 bases between them. CDR3 bases: TGTGCCAGCAGTTCCTTCATGGGTAATTCACCCCTCCACTTT. This sequence encodes CASSSFMGNSPLHF. The whole variable domain, filled in from reference TRBV11-2 and TRBJ1-6, reads EAGVAQSPRYKIIEKRQSVAFWCNPISGHATLYWYQQILGQGPKLLIQFQNNGVVDDSQLPKDRFSAERLKGVDSTLKIQPAKLEDSAVYLCASSSFMGNSPLHFGNGTRLTVT.

This clonotype was observed a few times. The chain has TRBV12-3 or TRBV12-4 and TRBJ2-7; TRBD1 matches at 8 bases. The CDR3 is 15 residues long. The J segment lost 0 bases and the V segment lost 6 bases, leaving 7 bases of the junction unmatched. CDR3 amino acids: CASSAGDRHSYEQYF. The CDR3 DNA reads as TGTGCCAGCAGCGCCGGGGACAGGCACTCCTACGAGCAGTACTTC.

This clonotype was counted a few times. The chain carries TRBV3-1 and TRBJ1-5; D perhaps matches TRBD1 (5 bases). The V end lost 4 bases, the J end lost 4 bases, and 14 bases lay between the germline ends. Germline assignment: CDR1 LGHDT and CDR2 YNNKEL (reference sequence). There are 15 residues in the CDR3. The CDR3: CASSPRGSPNQPQHF. The CDR3 bases are TGTGCCAGCAGCCCTCGGGGCAGTCCGAATCAGCCCCAGCATTTT. The whole variable domain, filled in from reference TRBV3-1 and TRBJ1-5, reads DTAVSQTPKYLVTQMGNDKSIKCEQNLGHDTMYWYKQDSKKFLKIMFSYNNKELIINETVPNRFSPKSPDKAHLNLHINSLELGDSAVYFCASSPRGSPNQPQHFGDGTRLSIL.

This clonotype has a handful of counts. The CDR3 bases are TGTGCCACCAGCACCCCGTCACGACAGATGTCCTCTGGGGCCAACGTCCTGACTTTC. It translates to CATSTPSRQMSSGANVLTF. The chain is built from TRBV15 and TRBJ2-6, with D possibly matching TRBD1 (5 bases). The germline V and J ends were trimmed by 4 bases and 0 bases, with 19 bases remaining between them. There are 19 residues in the CDR3. Germline CDR1 LNHNV, CDR2 YYDKDF (reference sequence).

This chain links TRBV5-1 with TRBJ2-2, with D unresolved. This CDR3 is 15 amino acids long. From germline, CDR1 is SGHRS and CDR2 YFSETQ. The V end was cut by 3 bases, the J end by 5 bases, with 14 bases between. CDR3 nucleotides: TGCGCCAGCAGCTCGGATGTGGCAATGACCGGGGAGCTGTTTTTT. This encodes CASSSDVAMTGELFF.

The V gene is TRBV10-3, the J gene TRBJ2-1; 10 bases are shared with TRBD2. The CDR3 is 15 residues long. The trim removed 5 bases at V and 7 bases at J, leaving 8 bases unmatched. The germline gives CDR1 ENHRY, CDR2 SYGVKD. The CDR3 reads CAISLSGGALNEQFF. The CDR3 nucleotides read TGTGCCATCAGTCTAAGCGGGGGGGCCCTTAATGAGCAGTTCTTC.

The V and J genes are TRBV29-1 and TRBJ1-5; TRBD1 aligns across 10 bases. This CDR3 contains 12 residues. The V segment lost 6 bases and the J segment 11 bases; nucleotides outside the gene matches: 7. CDR1 is SQVTM, CDR2 ANQGSEA, per germline. The CDR3 protein is CSVGTGDGAQHF. Here the CDR3 DNA reads TGCAGCGTCGGGACAGGGGACGGGGCCCAGCATTTT.

This clonotype was recorded a few times. The chain recombines TRBV5-1 with TRBJ2-7, with a weak D call TRBD1 (6 bases). CDR3 size: 15 residues. V gave up 1 base and J gave up 5 bases, with 16 bases separating them. Per the germline V gene, CDR1 is SGHRS and CDR2 is YFSETQ. This CDR3 reads CASSLRTRGNDEQYF. Written as DNA, the CDR3 is TGCGCCAGCAGCTTGAGGACCAGGGGTAACGACGAGCAGTACTTC. Looking up the rest from reference TRBV5-1 and TRBJ2-7 gives the full variable domain: KAGVTQTPRYLIKTRGQQVTLSCSPISGHRSVSWYQQTPGQGLQFLFEYFSETQRNKGNFPGRFSGRQFSNSRSEMNVSTLELGDSALYLCASSLRTRGNDEQYFGPGTRLTVT.